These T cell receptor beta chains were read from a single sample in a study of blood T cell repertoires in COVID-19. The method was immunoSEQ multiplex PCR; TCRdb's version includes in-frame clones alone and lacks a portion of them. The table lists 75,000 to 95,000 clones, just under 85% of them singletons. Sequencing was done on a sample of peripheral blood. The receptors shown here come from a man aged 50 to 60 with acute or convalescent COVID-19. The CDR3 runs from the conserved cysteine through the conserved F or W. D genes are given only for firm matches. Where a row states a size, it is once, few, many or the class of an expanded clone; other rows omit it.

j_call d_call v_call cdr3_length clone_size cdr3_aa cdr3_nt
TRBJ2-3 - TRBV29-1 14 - CSVVGRAGTDTQYF TGCAGCGTTGTCGGGCGGGCTGGCACAGATACGCAGTATTTT
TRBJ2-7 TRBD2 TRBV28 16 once CASSFLGAALAEEQYF TGTGCCAGCAGTTTCCTTGGCGCGGCGCTAGCGGAAGAGCAGTACTTC
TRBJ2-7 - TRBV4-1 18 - CASSQVRGSSMPSYEQYF TGCGCCAGCAGCCAAGTTCGCGGCAGCTCAATGCCCTCCTACGAGCAGTACTTC
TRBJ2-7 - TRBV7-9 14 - CASSFTGFSYEQYF TGTGCCAGCAGCTTTACAGGGTTTAGCTACGAGCAGTACTTC
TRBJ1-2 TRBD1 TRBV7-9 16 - CASSKPGTGLHYGYTF TGTGCCAGCAGCAAACCCGGGACAGGGCTTCACTATGGCTACACCTTC
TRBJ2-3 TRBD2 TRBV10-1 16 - CASSATSGGATDTQYF TGCGCCAGCAGTGCTACTAGCGGGGGGGCCACAGATACGCAGTATTTT
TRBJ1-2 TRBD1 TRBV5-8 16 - CASSLTGTGKISGYTF TGTGCCAGCAGCCTAACCGGGACAGGGAAGATCTCTGGCTACACCTTC
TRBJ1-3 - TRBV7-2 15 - CASSSWTDSGNTIYF TGTGCCAGCAGCTCCTGGACAGACTCTGGAAACACCATATATTTT
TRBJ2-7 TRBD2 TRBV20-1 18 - CSASGLGGRGPYVTEQYF TGCAGTGCTAGTGGACTGGGCGGGAGAGGGCCCTACGTAACGGAGCAGTACTTC
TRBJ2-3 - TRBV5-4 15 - CASSGLGSSTDTQYF TGTGCCAGCAGCGGGTTGGGTAGCTCAACAGATACGCAGTATTTT
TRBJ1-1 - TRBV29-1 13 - CSSRRDGNTEAFF TGCAGCTCTCGGAGGGACGGGAACACTGAAGCTTTCTTT
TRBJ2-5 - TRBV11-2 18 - CASSFCRTPRTALETQYF TGTGCCAGCAGCTTTTGTAGGACACCCAGGACCGCGTTGGAGACCCAGTACTTC
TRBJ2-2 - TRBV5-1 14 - CASSPWGDPGELFF TGCGCCAGCAGCCCCTGGGGGGATCCCGGGGAGCTGTTTTTT
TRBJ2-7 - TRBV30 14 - CAWRSGSSSYEQYF TGTGCCTGGAGATCGGGTTCAAGCTCCTACGAGCAGTACTTC
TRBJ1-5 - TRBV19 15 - CASSIAGEHNQPQHF TGTGCCAGTAGTATAGCGGGGGAACACAATCAGCCCCAGCATTTT
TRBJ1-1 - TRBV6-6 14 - CATRGGGMNTEAFF TGTGCCACCCGGGGGGGCGGCATGAACACTGAAGCTTTCTTT
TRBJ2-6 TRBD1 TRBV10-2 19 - CASSDYRGQGSSGANVLTF TGCGCCAGCAGTGATTATCGGGGACAGGGGAGCTCTGGGGCCAACGTCCTGACTTTC
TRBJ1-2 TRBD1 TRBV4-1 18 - CASSQDGTGAAANYGYTF TGCGCCAGCAGCCAAGACGGGACAGGGGCCGCAGCTAACTATGGCTACACCTTC
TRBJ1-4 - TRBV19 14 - CASRSGDPNEKLFF TGTGCCAGTCGGTCAGGGGACCCTAATGAAAAACTGTTTTTT
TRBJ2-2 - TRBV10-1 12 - CASSQRAGELFF TGCGCCAGCAGTCAACGGGCCGGGGAGCTGTTTTTT
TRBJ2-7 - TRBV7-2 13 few CASSLAMNGEQYF TGTGCCAGCAGCTTAGCGATGAACGGCGAGCAGTACTTC
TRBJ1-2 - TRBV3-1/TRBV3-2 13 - CASSPRLSNGYTF TGTGCCAGCAGCCCCCGACTTAGTAACGGCTACACCTTC
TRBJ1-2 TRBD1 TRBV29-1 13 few CSGGTGEGKGYTF TGCAGCGGTGGGACAGGGGAGGGAAAAGGCTACACCTTC
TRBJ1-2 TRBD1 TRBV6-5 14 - CASSQGAADYGYTF TGTGCCAGCAGTCAGGGGGCGGCGGACTATGGCTACACCTTC
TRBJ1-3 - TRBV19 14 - CASITSPSGNTIYF TGTGCCAGTATTACATCGCCCTCTGGAAACACCATATATTTT
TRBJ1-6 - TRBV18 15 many CASSPTRDSQSTLHF TGTGCCAGCTCTCCCACCCGGGACTCACAATCAACCCTCCACTTT
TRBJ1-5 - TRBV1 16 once CTSSQLPDRGNQPQHF TGCACCAGCAGCCAACTCCCTGACAGGGGAAATCAGCCCCAGCATTTT
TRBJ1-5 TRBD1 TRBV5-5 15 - CASSGLTGANQPQHF TGTGCCAGCAGCGGACTGACAGGGGCCAATCAGCCCCAGCATTTT
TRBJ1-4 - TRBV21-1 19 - CASSLPGQGGEPTNEKLFF TGTGCCAGCAGCCTCCCTGGACAGGGGGGGGAGCCAACTAATGAAAAACTGTTTTTT
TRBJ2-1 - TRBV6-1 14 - CASSEALGSNEQFF TGTGCCAGCAGTGAAGCCCTCGGGTCCAATGAGCAGTTCTTC
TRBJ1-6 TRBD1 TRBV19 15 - CASSTGQGVNSPLHF TGTGCCAGTAGTACTGGACAGGGGGTAAATTCACCCCTCCACTTT
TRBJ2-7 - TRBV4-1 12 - CASSQDLVEQYF TGCGCCAGCAGCCAAGATCTTGTCGAGCAGTACTTC